This T cell receptor beta chain stems from a study of blood T cell repertoires in COVID-19. Across the whole study: T cells, B-cell-depleted T cells, or PBMCs supplied cDNA or gDNA.

Germline V CDR1 and CDR2: SGHRS, YFSETQ. Trimming removed 0 bases from V and 8 bases from J; junction bases left unmatched: 10. The CDR3 has 16 amino acids. Those who participated ranged in age from roughly 18 to 89 years and resided in about two dozen US areas. Assignments of participants to cohorts depended upon their own reported clinical history. In the source study's methods: How many nucleated cells were present was estimated from reference gene primer amplification. Method: immunoSEQ multiplex PCR; TCRdb's copy keeps in-frame clones and lacks some. Clonal size and the V and J genes are those of that table, whereas D and trimming came from the DNA. The repertoire holds 300,000 to 350,000 clones, with about 90% as singletons.

Sequencing was done on a sample of PBMCs or T cells enriched from blood (not recorded which). The chain carries TRBV5-1 and TRBJ2-1, with 8 bases lining up with TRBD1. The source of this sequence is a woman in her twenties or thirties who had recovered from COVID-19. The CDR3 sequence is CASSLVSAGGGDEQFF. The DNA of the CDR3 is TGCGCCAGCAGCTTGGTCTCGGCAGGGGGCGGGGATGAGCAGTTCTTC.